Here is one TCR beta chain with its context. Its antigen remains unidentified. This sample was taken from a study of a mutant IDH1 vaccine in newly diagnosed glioma. Study-level information: Patients under treatment included about 60% males and 37.5% females and had a mean age of about 37 years. Study observations and caveats: Pseudoprogression appears to have had no connection to changes in top peripheral T cell clonotypes. There were vaccine-induced immune responses in about 92% of the patients.

The CDR3 is 12 amino acids. Trimming pared 0 bases from V and 9 bases from J, leaving 6 bases between. Per germline, CDR1 LNHNV and CDR2 YYDKDF (reference sequence). Data came from immunoSEQ multiplex PCR; TCRdb stores just in-frame clones and leaves some out. The sample holds about 16,000 clones, around 95% seen once. Time point of the sample: baseline, week 1 (first vaccination visit). The sample's treatment: pre-vaccination baseline after standard-of-care therapy. Donors had new IDH1-mutant astrocytomas of WHO grade 3 or 4 (ATRX-lost). V usage is TRBV15 and J usage is TRBJ2-1; TRBD1 is a possible D gene (5 bases). The sample in question was peripheral blood mononuclear cells (PBMCs), obtained from a glioma patient treated with radiotherapy, temozolomide or both. The receptor's source is a woman between 18 and 29 years old with glioma. Some clones in this sample may be carry-over from other donors' samples. In DNA, the CDR3 is TGTGCCACCAGCAGAGATCAGGGTGAGCAGTTCTTC. This gives the protein CATSRDQGEQFF.